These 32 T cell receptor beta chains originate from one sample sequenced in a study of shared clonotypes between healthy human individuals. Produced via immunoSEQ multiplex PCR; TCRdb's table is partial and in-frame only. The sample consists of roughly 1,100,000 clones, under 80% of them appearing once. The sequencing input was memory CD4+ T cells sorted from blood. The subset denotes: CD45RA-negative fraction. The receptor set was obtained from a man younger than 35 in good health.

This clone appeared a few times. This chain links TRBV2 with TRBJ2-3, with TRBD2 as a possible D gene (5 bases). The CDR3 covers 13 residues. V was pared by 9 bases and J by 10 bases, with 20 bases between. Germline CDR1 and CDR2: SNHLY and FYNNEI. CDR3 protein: CASEKTNTGAQYF. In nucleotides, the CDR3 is TGTGCCAGTGAAAAGACTAACACGGGTGCGCAGTATTTT.

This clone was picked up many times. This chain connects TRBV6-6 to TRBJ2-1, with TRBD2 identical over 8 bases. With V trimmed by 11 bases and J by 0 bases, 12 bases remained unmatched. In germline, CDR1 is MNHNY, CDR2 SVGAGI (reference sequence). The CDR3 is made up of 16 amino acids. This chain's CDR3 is CACLLDLAGSYNEQFF. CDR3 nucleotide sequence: TGTGCCTGCCTCCTCGATCTAGCGGGCTCCTACAATGAGCAGTTCTTC.

The CDR3 DNA follows: TGTGCCAGTATAGGGACAGGGGGTAGCACTGAAGCTTTCTTT. Translated: CASIGTGGSTEAFF. The rearrangement links TRBV19 to TRBJ1-1, with 11 bases aligning to TRBD1. The ends lost 7 bases at V and 4 bases at J; junction bases unmatched: 5. The V gene's germline CDR1 is LNHDA and CDR2 SQIVND (reference sequence). The CDR3 spans 14 residues.

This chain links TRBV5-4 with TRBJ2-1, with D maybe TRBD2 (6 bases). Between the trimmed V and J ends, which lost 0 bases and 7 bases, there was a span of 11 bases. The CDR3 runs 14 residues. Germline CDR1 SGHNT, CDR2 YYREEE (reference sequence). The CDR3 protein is CASSLETSWNEQFF. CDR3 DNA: TGTGCCAGCAGCTTGGAAACTAGCTGGAATGAGCAGTTCTTC. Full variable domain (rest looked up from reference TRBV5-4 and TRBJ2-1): ETGVTQSPTHLIKTRGQQVTLRCSSQSGHNTVSWYQQALGQGPQFIFQYYREEENGRGNFPPRFSGLQFPNYSSELNVNALELDDSALYLCASSLETSWNEQFFGPGTRLTVL.

The CDR3 nucleotides are TGTGCCAGCAGTGACCGGACAGTTCCCTACGAGCAGTACTTC. It translates to CASSDRTVPYEQYF. The V gene is TRBV6-1, the J gene TRBJ2-7, with D possibly matching TRBD1 (6 bases). CDR3 length: 14 residues. CDR1 is MNHNS, CDR2 SASEGT, per germline. Trimming took 3 bases from V and 2 from J, leaving 11 bases between them.

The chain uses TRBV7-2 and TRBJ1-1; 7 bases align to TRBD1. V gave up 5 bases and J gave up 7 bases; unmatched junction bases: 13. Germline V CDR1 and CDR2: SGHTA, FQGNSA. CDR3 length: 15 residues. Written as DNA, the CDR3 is TGTGCCAGCAGCCTCAGCACCAGGGGGGCGGGTGAAGCTTTCTTT. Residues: CASSLSTRGAGEAFF.

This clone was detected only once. The CDR3 DNA is TGTGCCAGCTCACTAAGACAGGGTGGCACCCTGTCTGAAGCTTTCTTT. It codes for CASSLRQGGTLSEAFF. This rearrangement joins TRBV18 to TRBJ1-1; TRBD1 matches 7 bases. This CDR3 has 16 residues. The germline V gene encodes CDR1 KGHSH and CDR2 LQKENI. The junction had 14 bases not matched to a gene; V was cut back by 4 bases and J by 6 bases.

The CDR3 loop is CSVAGTSGASEQFF. The CDR3 DNA reads as TGCAGCGTTGCGGGGACTAGCGGAGCCAGTGAGCAGTTCTTC. The gene calls are TRBV29-1 and TRBJ2-1; 11 positions agree with TRBD2. Trimming took 4 bases from V and 9 from J; bases not matched to a gene: 8. The CDR3 spans 14 residues. The germline CDR1 and CDR2 sequences are SQVTM and ANQGSEA.

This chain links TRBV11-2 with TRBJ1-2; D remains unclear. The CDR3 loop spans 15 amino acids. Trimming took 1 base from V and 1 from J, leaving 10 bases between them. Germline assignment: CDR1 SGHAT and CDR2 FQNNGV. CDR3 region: CASSLARGFNYGYTF. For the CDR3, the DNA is TGTGCCAGCAGCTTAGCGCGTGGGTTTAACTATGGCTACACCTTC.

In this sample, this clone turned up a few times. In nucleotides, the CDR3 is TGCGCCAGCAGCCAAGATGGAGGGCGGACAGGGGGCGTTCAGCCCCAGCATTTT. The encoded protein is CASSQDGGRTGGVQPQHF. This chain connects TRBV4-1 to TRBJ1-5, with 11 bases identical to TRBD1. The germline CDR1 and CDR2 sequences are MGHRA and YSYEKL. The CDR3 is 18 residues long. Trimming at V came to 0 bases and at J to 6 bases, leaving 10 bases not matched to a gene.

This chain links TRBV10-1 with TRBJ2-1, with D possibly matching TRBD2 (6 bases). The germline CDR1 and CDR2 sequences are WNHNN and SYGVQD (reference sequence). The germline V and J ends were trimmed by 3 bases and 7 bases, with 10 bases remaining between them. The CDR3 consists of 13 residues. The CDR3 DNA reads TGCGCCAGCAGTGACCTAGCGCGGAATGAGCAGTTCTTC. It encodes CASSDLARNEQFF.

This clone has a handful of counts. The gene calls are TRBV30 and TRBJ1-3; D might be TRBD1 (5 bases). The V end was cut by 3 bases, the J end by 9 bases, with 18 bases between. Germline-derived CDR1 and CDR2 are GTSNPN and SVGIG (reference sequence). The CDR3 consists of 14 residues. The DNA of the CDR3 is TGTGCCTGGAGAAGGACATGGACTGATGGCACCATATATTTT. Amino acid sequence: CAWRRTWTDGTIYF.

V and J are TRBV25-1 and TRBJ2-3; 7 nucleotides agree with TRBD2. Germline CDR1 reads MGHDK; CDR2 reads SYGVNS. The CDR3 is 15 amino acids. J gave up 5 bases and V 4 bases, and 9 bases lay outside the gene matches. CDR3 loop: CASSAFEAGLDTQYF. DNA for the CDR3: TGTGCCAGCAGTGCCTTCGAAGCGGGGCTAGATACGCAGTATTTT.

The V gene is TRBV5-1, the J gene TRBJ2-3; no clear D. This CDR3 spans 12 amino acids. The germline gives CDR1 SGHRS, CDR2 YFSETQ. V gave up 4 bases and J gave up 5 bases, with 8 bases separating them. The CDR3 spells CASSREGDTQYF. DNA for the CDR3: TGCGCCAGCAGCCGCGAAGGAGATACGCAGTATTTT.

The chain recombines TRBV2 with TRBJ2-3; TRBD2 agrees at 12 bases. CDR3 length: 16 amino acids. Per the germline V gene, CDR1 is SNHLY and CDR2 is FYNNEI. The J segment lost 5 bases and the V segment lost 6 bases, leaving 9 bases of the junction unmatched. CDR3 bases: TGTGCCAGCAGCCTGACTAGCGGGAGAGGGCAAGATACGCAGTATTTT. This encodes CASSLTSGRGQDTQYF.

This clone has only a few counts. DNA for the CDR3: TGTGCCAGCAGCTTGATAGGAGCCGAGCAGTACTTC. The encoded protein is CASSLIGAEQYF. The chain uses TRBV7-9 and TRBJ2-7; D is undetermined. Germline V lookup: CDR1 SEHNR, CDR2 FQNEAQ (reference sequence). The CDR3 is 12 amino acids. Deletions cut 3 bases from V and 6 bases from J, with 9 bases between.

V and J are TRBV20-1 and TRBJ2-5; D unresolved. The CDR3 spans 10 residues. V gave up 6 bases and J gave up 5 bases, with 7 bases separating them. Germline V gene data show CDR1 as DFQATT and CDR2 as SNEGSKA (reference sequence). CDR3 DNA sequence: TGCAGTGCCAAACACGAGACCCAGTACTTC. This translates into CSAKHETQYF.

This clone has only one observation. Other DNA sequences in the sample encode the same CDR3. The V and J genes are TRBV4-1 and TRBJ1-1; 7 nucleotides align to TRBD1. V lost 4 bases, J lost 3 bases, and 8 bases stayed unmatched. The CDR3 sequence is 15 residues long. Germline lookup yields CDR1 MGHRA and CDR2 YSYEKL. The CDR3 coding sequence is TGCGCCAGCAGCCGAGGACAGGCGAGGGACACTGAAGCTTTCTTT. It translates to CASSRGQARDTEAFF.

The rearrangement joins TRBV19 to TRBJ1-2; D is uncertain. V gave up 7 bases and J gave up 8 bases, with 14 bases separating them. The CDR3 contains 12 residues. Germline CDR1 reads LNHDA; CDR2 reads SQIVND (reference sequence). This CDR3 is CASNPQRRGYTF. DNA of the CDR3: TGTGCCAGTAACCCCCAACGGAGGGGCTACACCTTC.

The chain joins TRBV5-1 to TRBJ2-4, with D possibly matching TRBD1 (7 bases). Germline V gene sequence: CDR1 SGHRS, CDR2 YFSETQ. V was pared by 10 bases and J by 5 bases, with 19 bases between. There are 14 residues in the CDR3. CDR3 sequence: CASAQGGEENIQYF. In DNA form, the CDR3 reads TGCGCCTCAGCGCAGGGGGGTGAGGAAAACATTCAGTACTTC.

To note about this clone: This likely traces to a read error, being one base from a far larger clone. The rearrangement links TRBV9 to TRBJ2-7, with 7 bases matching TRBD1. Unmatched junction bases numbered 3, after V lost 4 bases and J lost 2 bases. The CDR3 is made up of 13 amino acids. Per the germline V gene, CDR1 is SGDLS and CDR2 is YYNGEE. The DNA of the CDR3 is TGTGCCAGCAGCTCGGGACAGACCTACGAGCAGTACTTC. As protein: CASSSGQTYEQYF.

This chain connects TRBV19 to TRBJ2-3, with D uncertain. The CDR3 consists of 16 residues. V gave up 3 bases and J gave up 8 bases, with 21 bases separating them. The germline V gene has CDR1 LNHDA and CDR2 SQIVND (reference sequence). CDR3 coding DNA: TGTGCCAGTAGTATGGGTGGGAACCCCGTGCAGGTTACGCAGTATTTT. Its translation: CASSMGGNPVQVTQYF.

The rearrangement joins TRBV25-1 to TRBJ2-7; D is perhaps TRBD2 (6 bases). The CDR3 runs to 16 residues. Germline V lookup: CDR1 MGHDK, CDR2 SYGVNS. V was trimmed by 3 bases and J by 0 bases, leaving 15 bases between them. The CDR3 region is CASSDSKPGLSYEQYF. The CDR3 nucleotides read TGTGCCAGCAGTGATTCAAAACCGGGACTCTCCTACGAGCAGTACTTC.

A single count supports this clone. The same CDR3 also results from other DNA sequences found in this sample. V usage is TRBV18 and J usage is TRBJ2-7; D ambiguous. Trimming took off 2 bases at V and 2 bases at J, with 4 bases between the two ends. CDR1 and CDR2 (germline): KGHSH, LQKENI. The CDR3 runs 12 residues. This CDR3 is CASSPGAYEQYF. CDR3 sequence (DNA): TGTGCCAGCTCACCAGGGGCCTACGAGCAGTACTTC.

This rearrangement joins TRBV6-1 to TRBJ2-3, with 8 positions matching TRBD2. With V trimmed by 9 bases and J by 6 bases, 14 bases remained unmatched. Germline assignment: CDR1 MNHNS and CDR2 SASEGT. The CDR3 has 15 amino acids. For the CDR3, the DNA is TGTGCCAGGCCCCTAACTAGCGGCAAAGGGGATACGCAGTATTTT. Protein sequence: CARPLTSGKGDTQYF.

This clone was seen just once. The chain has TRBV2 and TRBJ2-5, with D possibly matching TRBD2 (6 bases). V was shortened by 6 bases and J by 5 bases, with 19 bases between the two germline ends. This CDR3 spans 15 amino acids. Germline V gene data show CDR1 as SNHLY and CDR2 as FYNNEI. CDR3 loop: CASRGSGVATETQYF. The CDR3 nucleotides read TGTGCCAGCAGGGGCTCGGGGGTAGCGACGGAGACCCAGTACTTC.

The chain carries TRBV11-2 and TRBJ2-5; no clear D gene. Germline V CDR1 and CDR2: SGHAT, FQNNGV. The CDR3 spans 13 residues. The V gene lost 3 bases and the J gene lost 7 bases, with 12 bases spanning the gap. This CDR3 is CASSFARSGTQYF. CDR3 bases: TGTGCCAGCAGCTTTGCCCGAAGTGGGACCCAGTACTTC.

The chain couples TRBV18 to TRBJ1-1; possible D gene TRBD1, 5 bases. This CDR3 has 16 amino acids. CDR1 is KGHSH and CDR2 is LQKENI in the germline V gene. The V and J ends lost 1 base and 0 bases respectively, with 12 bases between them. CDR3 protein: CASSPRVQGVNTEAFF. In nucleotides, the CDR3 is TGTGCCAGCTCACCACGAGTTCAGGGTGTGAACACTGAAGCTTTCTTT.

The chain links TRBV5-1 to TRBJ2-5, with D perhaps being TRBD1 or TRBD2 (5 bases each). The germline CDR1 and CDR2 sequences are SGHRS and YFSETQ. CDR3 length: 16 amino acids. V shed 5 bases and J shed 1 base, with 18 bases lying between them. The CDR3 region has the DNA TGCGCCAGCAGACATGAGGGGCGAGGGGCCCAAGAGACCCAGTACTTC. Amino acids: CASRHEGRGAQETQYF.

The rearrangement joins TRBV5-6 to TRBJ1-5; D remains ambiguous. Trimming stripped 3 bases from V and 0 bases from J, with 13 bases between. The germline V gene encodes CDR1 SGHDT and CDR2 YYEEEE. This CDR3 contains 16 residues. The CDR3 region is CASSSPYFASNQPQHF. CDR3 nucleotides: TGTGCCAGCAGCTCCCCCTACTTCGCTAGCAATCAGCCCCAGCATTTT.

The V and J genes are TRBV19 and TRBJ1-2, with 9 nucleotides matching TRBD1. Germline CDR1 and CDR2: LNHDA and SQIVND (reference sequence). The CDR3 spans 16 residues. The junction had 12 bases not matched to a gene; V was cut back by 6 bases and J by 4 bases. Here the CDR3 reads CASRKTGGAGGYGYTF. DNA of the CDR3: TGTGCCAGTAGGAAAACAGGGGGCGCAGGTGGCTATGGCTACACCTTC.

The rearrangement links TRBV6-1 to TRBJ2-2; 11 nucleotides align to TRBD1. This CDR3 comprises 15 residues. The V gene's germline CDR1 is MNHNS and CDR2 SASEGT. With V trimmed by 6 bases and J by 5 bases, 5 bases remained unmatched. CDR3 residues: CASRAGTGGTGELFF. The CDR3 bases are TGTGCCAGCAGGGCGGGGACAGGGGGGACCGGGGAGCTGTTTTTT.